This T cell receptor beta chain was identified during a study of blood T cell repertoires in COVID-19 (dated by TCRdb to between 2020 and 2021). For the wider study: Samples from collaborators originated in the United States, Italy and Spain and spanned both the acute and convalescent phases of COVID-19. The material from the prospective study consisted of cDNA or gDNA derived from T cells, B-cell-depleted T cells, or PBMCs. Subjects who had been exposed to COVID-19, were actively infected with it, or had recovered from it provided the deeply sampled blood TCRbeta repertoires that made up the dataset. The repertoires were released in a freely available public database meant as a resource for research on the immune response to SARS-CoV-2. The samples were drawn from the first 160 participants of the ongoing ImmuneRACE study and from 950 to 1,500 subjects provided by 6 global collaborators. A de-identified subject ID, COVID-19 status, age in years and sex were almost always included in the sample metadata. HLA class I and class II types, where available, came from metadata supplied by the sample provider rather than from assay-based typing.

Points the paper makes about the study in general: How much clinical and demographic metadata was included differed by source and by participant, and the metadata was provided uncurated.

The germline V gene specifies SGHRS as CDR1 and YFSETQ as CDR2. The CDR3, from cysteine to phenylalanine, totals 16 residues. The kept DNA is CDR3 alone, 48 bases in frame from the first base. V is clipped by 0 bases and J by 0 bases, and the sequence between their germline boundaries is 12 bases long. With respect to this clone: The antigen it recognizes is unknown. One base away there is no much larger clone; base qualities are not given.

The immunoSEQ Assay, a bias-controlled multiplex PCR, was used to amplify TCRbeta CDR3 regions from genomic DNA. The study's processing was this. The number of nucleated cells in each sample was estimated by amplification of reference gene primers within the assay. To quantify the absolute abundance of each unique TCRbeta CDR3 rearrangement, sequence reads were collapsed and filtered. For each sample, productive Simpson clonality was calculated by taking the square root of Simpson's diversity index across productive rearrangements. The table was pulled from immuneACCESS by TCRdb, which kept in-frame rearrangements only. Such tables lose some clones; where checked, under half of the loss comes from unresolved V genes, and the rest has no known cause. For V, J and clone size, that table is used; D and trimming come from the DNA. Here the sample has more than 300,000 clones; approximately 90% occur a single time. 3.5% to 4.5% of the sample belongs to the ten largest clones.

Participants in the prospective study were aged roughly 18 to 100 years, lived in 24 United States geographic areas, and enrolled through a virtual design. In the prospective study, participants were assigned to cohorts based on the clinical history participants reported in a screening survey and a study questionnaire. Recovered participants in ImmuneRACE Cohort 3 were defined as having two consecutive negative NP/OP PCR tests, clearance from a healthcare professional, or resolution of symptoms. In the prospective study, whole blood, serum and a nasopharyngeal or oropharyngeal swab were collected from each participant by mobile phlebotomists. Over a roughly 2-month period, participants in the prospective study had the option of providing additional blood draws and questionnaires. Blood samples from the prospective study were shipped frozen or at room temperature prior to DNA extraction.

Rearrangement joined TRBV5-1 to TRBJ1-1; the D gene is perhaps TRBD1, on 6 matching bases. The clonotype was recovered from a man aged 25 to 45 who had recovered from COVID-19. The source material was PBMCs or T cells enriched from blood (not recorded which). This receptor has the CDR3 CASSLVGANMNTEAFF. The nucleotide sequence is TGCGCCAGCAGCTTGGTGGGGGCCAACATGAACACTGAAGCTTTCTTT.